What follows are 17 T cell receptor delta chains derived from one specimen sequenced in a study of gamma-delta chains in newborns, infants, children. TCRdb called clones from the reads again using CATT. The sample contains approximately 5,400 delta-chain clones, approximately 0.4% of which appear only once. The specimen was blood. The receptors shown here come from a child who was a newborn, infant or young child, either healthy, febrile or measles-vaccinated (not recorded which).

Regarding this clone: With a much larger clone just one base away, this may be a read error. The same CDR3 arises from other DNA sequences in this sample as well. The CDR3, as DNA: TGTGCTCTTGGGGAATGTCTTACGTACTGGGGGCTGGCTTTGACAGCACAACTCTTCTTT. The encoded protein is CALGECLTYWGLALTAQLFF. J is TRDJ2 and V is TRDV1; 8 nucleotides line up with TRDD3. The junction had 14 bases not matched to a gene; V was cut back by 2 bases and J by 0 bases. Looked up from germline, CDR1 is TSWWSYY and CDR2 is QGS. The length of the CDR3 is 20 residues.

With respect to this clone: The TCRdb protein, from a much larger clone, departs from this DNA's translation at residue 6, likely by read error; the protein shown derives from the DNA. The chain has TRDV2 and TRDJ3; 11 positions match TRDD3. CDR1 and CDR2 from the germline V gene are GEAIGNYY and EKD. V was clipped by 0 bases and J by 3 bases; unmatched bases: 6. The CDR3 extends over 19 amino acids. CDR3 loop: CACDTEWGIRDWDTRQMFF. DNA of the CDR3: TGTGCCTGTGACACCGAGTGGGGGATACGCGACTGGGACACCCGACAGATGTTTTTC.

This clone was seen more than once but under ten times. This DNA translates differently at residue 10 from the TCRdb protein, which is that of a much larger clone; a read error is likely, and the protein shown is the DNA's own translation. This chain connects TRDV2 to TRDJ2; 11 bases line up with TRDD3. Germline assignment: CDR1 GEAIGNYY and CDR2 EKD. The CDR3 totals 16 residues. The ends lost 0 bases at V and 4 bases at J; junction bases unmatched: 3. The CDR3 spells CACDTLGDTSTAQLFF. The CDR3 nucleotides are TGTGCCTGTGACACCCTGGGGGATACTTCGACAGCACAACTCTTCTTT.

This clone was seen a handful of times. This DNA's translation and the protein TCRdb lists, from a much larger clone, do not match at residue 11, likely due to a read error; the protein shown is translated from the DNA. The chain combines TRDV2 with TRDJ3, with 7 bases aligning to TRDD3. The CDR3 is made up of 18 amino acids. Germline CDR1 reads GEAIGNYY; CDR2 reads EKD. This chain's CDR3 is CACDSTGAPSRDTRQMFF. The CDR3 region has the DNA TGTGCCTGTGACAGTACTGGGGCCCCCTCCCGGGACACCCGACAGATGTTTTTC.

This clone has a count of ten or more. This may be a read error: a much more frequent sequence differs by one nucleotide. The chain employs TRDV2 and TRDJ1; 10 bases are a match to TRDD3. The CDR3 is made up of 14 amino acids. J lost 3 bases, V lost 5 bases, and 5 bases had no gene match. Germline V gene sequence: CDR1 GEAIGNYY, CDR2 EKD. For the CDR3, the DNA is TGTGCCTGTGGCAAACTGGGGGATTCCGATAAACTCATCTTT. Translated, it gives CACGKLGDSDKLIF.

As to this clone: A much bigger clone sits one base away, suggesting this may be a read error. The V call is TRDV2, the J call TRDJ3; 11 bases map to TRDD3. Germline loops: CDR1 GEAIGNYY, CDR2 EKD. This CDR3 has 19 residues. The CDR3 nucleotides are TGTGCCTGTGACAAAGTACTGGGGGATAGCTCCTGGGACACCCGACAGGTGTTTTTC. It is translated as CACDKVLGDSSWDTRQVFF.

By its share, this clone is medium-sized. Distinct nucleotide sequences in the sample also encode this CDR3. This rearrangement joins TRDV2 to TRDJ2, with 9 bases matching TRDD3. Germline CDR1 and CDR2: GEAIGNYY and EKD. With V trimmed by 3 bases and J by 2 bases, 6 bases remained unmatched. The CDR3 is 16 residues long. Written as DNA, the CDR3 is TGTGCCTGTGACGATCTGGGGGATGGGTTGACAGCACAACTCTTCTTT. Translated: CACDDLGDGLTAQLFF.

Relative to its sample, this clone is medium-sized. Other DNA sequences in the same sample also yield this CDR3. The V gene is TRDV2, the J gene TRDJ3, with 9 bases identical to TRDD3. Germline V gene data show CDR1 as GEAIGNYY and CDR2 as EKD. The junction had 5 bases not matched to a gene; V was cut back by 3 bases and J by 0 bases. CDR3 length: 18 residues. The CDR3 DNA sequence: TGTGCCTGTGACCCGGGGGATACCGGCTCCTGGGACACCCGACAGATGTTTTTC. Amino acids: CACDPGDTGSWDTRQMFF.

This clone was counted only a few times. The protein in TCRdb stems from a much larger clone and differs at residue 8 from this DNA's translation, likely a read error; here the protein is translated from the DNA. The chain has TRDV2 and TRDJ3; D remains unclear. From germline, CDR1 is GEAIGNYY and CDR2 EKD. Trimming cost V 0 bases and J 0 bases, with 11 bases left between them. The CDR3 has 18 amino acids. As DNA, the CDR3 is TGTGCCTGTGACACCGTCTGGTCGAGCTCCTGGGACACCCGACAGATGTTTTTC. It translates to CACDTVWSSSWDTRQMFF.

Comment on this clone: A read error may be the cause here, since a much bigger clone is one base away. This sample includes further DNA sequences coding for the same CDR3. This sequence joins TRDV2 and TRDJ3, with D possibly TRDD3 on 6 matching bases. With 2 bases removed from V and 2 bases from J, the gap between germline ends came to 15 bases. The germline V gene encodes CDR1 GEAIGNYY and CDR2 EKD. CDR3 length equals 18 residues. This chain's CDR3 is CACDILLGDTWDTRQMFF. In nucleotides, the CDR3 is TGTGCCTGTGACATTTTACTGGGAGATACCTGGGACACCCGACAGATGTTTTTC.

This clone rates as medium-sized (0.01 to 0.1%). A far larger clone is one nucleotide away, so this likely arose from a read error. In nucleotides, the CDR3 is TGTGCCTGTGACGCCGTACTGGGGGATACCTGGGACACCCGACAGATGTTTTTC. This gives the protein CACDAVLGDTWDTRQMFF. The chain employs TRDV2 and TRDJ3, with 11 positions matching TRDD3. V dropped 3 bases and J dropped 2; count of bases not matched to a gene: 5. CDR1 and CDR2 from the germline V gene are GEAIGNYY and EKD. The CDR3 runs to 18 residues.

This clone was found a few times. At residue 4, the TCRdb protein and translated DNA are inconsistent; the protein given comes from the DNA. This chain joins TRDV2 and TRDJ3; 9 nucleotides align to TRDD3. Per germline, CDR1 GEAIGNYY and CDR2 EKD. The CDR3 is 17 amino acids. The DNA of the CDR3 is TGTGCCTGTGGCACCGTACTGGGGGAGAGGGACACCCGACAGATGTTTTTC. It codes for CACGTVLGERDTRQMFF.

This clone was observed many times. The chain recombines TRDV2 with TRDJ2; possible D gene TRDD3, 6 bases. The CDR3 loop spans 19 amino acids. The V and J ends lost 0 bases and 0 bases respectively, with 19 bases between them. The germline CDR1 and CDR2 sequences are GEAIGNYY and EKD. As DNA, the CDR3 is TGTGCCTGTGACACCGGGGATTTACTGGGCCCAGCTTTGACAGCACAACTCTTCTTT. Amino acids: CACDTGDLLGPALTAQLFF.

This clone was counted a few times. Translating this DNA gives a protein that differs at residue 9 from the TCRdb one, which belongs to a much larger clone; a read error is likely, and the protein shown is this translation. The chain recombines TRDV2 with TRDJ2, with a possible D match to TRDD3 (6 bases). Germline V gene sequence: CDR1 GEAIGNYY, CDR2 EKD. The CDR3 contains 15 residues. CDR3 nucleotide sequence: TGTGCCTGCGACACCTGGGGTGCTTCGACAGCACAACTCTTCTTT. It translates to CACDTWGASTAQLFF.

This clone turned up a few times. TCRdb shows a much larger clone's protein in place of this DNA's translation, and the two differ at residue 9, likely through a read error; the protein shown is translated from the DNA. This chain joins TRDV2 and TRDJ3; 10 positions agree with TRDD3. The CDR3 is 18 amino acids. V shed 3 bases, J shed 4 bases, and the junction held 8 bases outside the gene matches. Germline V gives CDR1 GEAIGNYY, CDR2 EKD. The CDR3 sequence is CACDVLGDARWDTRQMFF. The DNA of the CDR3 is TGTGCCTGTGACGTACTGGGGGATGCGCGGTGGGACACCCGACAGATGTTTTTC.

The rearrangement links TRDV2 to TRDJ3; 9 bases are shared with TRDD3. This CDR3 spans 15 amino acids. Germline loops: CDR1 GEAIGNYY, CDR2 EKD. J was trimmed by 6 bases and V by 2 bases; bases with no gene match: 1. In DNA form, the CDR3 reads TGTGCCTGTGACAGGGGATACGCGGACACCCGACAGATGTTTTTC. Protein product: CACDRGYADTRQMFF.

On this clone itself: TCRdb's protein for this DNA is that of a much larger clone and differs from the translation at residue 15, likely a read error; the protein shown is the DNA translation. The chain's CDR3 is CACDTWGVPWDTRQTFF. As DNA, the CDR3 is TGTGCCTGTGACACCTGGGGAGTCCCCTGGGACACCCGACAGACGTTTTTC. This chain links TRDV2 with TRDJ3; tentatively, D is TRDD3 (5 bases). This CDR3 region has 17 residues. Germline assignment: CDR1 GEAIGNYY and CDR2 EKD.